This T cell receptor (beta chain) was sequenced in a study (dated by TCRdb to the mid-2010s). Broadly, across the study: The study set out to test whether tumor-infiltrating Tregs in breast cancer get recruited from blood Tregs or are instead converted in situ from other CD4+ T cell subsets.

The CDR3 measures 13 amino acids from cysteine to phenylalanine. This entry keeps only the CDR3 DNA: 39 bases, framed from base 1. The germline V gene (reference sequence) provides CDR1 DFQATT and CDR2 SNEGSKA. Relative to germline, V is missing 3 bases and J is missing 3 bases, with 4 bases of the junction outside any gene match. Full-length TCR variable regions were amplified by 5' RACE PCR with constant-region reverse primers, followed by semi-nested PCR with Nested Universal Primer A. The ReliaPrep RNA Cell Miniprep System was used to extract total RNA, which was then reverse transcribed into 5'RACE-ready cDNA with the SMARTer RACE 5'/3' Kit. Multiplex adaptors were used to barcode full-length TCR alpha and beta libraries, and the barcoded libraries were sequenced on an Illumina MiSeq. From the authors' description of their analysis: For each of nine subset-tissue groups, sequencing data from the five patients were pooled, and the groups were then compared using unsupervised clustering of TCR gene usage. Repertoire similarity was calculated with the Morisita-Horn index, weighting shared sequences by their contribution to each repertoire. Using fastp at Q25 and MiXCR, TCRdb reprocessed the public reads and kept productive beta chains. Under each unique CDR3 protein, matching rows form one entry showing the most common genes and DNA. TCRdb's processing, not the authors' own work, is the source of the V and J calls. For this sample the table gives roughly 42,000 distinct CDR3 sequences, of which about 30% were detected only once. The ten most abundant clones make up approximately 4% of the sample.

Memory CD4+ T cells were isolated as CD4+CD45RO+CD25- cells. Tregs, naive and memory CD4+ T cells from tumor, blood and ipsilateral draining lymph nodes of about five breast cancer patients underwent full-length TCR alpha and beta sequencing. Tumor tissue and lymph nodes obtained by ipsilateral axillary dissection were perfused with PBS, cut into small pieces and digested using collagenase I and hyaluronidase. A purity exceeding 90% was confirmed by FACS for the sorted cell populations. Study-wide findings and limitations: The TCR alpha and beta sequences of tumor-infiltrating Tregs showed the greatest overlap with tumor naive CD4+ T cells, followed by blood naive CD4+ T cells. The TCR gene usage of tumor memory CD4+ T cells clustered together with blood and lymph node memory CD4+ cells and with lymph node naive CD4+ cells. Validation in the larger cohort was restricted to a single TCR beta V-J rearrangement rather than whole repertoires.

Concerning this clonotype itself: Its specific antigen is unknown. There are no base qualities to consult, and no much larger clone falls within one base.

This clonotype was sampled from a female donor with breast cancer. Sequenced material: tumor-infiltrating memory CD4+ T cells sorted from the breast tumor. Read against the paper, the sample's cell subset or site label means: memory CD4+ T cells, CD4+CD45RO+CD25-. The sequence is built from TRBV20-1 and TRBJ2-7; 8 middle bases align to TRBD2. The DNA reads TGCAGTGCTAGCCGGGGGGGCTTCTACGAGCAGTACTTC. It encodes CSASRGGFYEQYF.